This TCR beta chain was captured by sequencing in a study of T cells in Graves' hyperthyroidism and ophthalmopathy. This clonotype was seen ten or more times. The CDR3 consists of 13 residues. The germline V gene has CDR1 ENHRY and CDR2 SYGVKD. The V gene end was trimmed by 8 bases and the J gene end by 4 bases; junction bases not matched to a gene: 6. Amplified regions were TCR beta CDR3 sequences from RNA transcripts. RT-PCR in the first round (using the HTBI primer set) targeted the TCR CDR3. TCRdb recomputed calls from the multiplex PCR reads with MiXCR, one row per CDR3 protein. This sample has 250,000 to 300,000 distinct CDR3 sequences, with around 13% found just once. When ophthalmopathy did not progress within 18 months, Graves' hyperthyroidism was considered stable. Not enrolled were patients with uncontrolled infection, other autoimmune disease, pregnancy or lactation. Cells are PBMCs isolated from about 10 ml of fresh blood.

The chain couples TRBV10-3 to TRBJ2-7; 9 bases agree with TRBD1. The material sequenced was blood. The receptor was isolated from a woman in her thirties or forties with Graves' hyperthyroidism. The CDR3 nucleotides are TGTGCCATCGCCGGGACAGGGAATTACGAGCAGTACTTC. This sequence encodes CAIAGTGNYEQYF.